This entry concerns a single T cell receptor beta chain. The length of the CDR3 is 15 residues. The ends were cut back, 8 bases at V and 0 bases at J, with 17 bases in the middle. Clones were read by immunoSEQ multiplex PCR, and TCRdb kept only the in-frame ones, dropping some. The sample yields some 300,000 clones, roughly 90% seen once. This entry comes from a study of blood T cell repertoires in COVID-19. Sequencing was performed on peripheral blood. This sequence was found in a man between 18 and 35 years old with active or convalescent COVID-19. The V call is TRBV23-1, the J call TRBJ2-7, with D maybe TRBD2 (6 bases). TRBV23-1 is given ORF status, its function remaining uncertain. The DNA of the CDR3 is TGCGCCAGCCCCCTGGTTGGGACTGCCTCCTACGAGCAGTACTTC. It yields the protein CASPLVGTASYEQYF.